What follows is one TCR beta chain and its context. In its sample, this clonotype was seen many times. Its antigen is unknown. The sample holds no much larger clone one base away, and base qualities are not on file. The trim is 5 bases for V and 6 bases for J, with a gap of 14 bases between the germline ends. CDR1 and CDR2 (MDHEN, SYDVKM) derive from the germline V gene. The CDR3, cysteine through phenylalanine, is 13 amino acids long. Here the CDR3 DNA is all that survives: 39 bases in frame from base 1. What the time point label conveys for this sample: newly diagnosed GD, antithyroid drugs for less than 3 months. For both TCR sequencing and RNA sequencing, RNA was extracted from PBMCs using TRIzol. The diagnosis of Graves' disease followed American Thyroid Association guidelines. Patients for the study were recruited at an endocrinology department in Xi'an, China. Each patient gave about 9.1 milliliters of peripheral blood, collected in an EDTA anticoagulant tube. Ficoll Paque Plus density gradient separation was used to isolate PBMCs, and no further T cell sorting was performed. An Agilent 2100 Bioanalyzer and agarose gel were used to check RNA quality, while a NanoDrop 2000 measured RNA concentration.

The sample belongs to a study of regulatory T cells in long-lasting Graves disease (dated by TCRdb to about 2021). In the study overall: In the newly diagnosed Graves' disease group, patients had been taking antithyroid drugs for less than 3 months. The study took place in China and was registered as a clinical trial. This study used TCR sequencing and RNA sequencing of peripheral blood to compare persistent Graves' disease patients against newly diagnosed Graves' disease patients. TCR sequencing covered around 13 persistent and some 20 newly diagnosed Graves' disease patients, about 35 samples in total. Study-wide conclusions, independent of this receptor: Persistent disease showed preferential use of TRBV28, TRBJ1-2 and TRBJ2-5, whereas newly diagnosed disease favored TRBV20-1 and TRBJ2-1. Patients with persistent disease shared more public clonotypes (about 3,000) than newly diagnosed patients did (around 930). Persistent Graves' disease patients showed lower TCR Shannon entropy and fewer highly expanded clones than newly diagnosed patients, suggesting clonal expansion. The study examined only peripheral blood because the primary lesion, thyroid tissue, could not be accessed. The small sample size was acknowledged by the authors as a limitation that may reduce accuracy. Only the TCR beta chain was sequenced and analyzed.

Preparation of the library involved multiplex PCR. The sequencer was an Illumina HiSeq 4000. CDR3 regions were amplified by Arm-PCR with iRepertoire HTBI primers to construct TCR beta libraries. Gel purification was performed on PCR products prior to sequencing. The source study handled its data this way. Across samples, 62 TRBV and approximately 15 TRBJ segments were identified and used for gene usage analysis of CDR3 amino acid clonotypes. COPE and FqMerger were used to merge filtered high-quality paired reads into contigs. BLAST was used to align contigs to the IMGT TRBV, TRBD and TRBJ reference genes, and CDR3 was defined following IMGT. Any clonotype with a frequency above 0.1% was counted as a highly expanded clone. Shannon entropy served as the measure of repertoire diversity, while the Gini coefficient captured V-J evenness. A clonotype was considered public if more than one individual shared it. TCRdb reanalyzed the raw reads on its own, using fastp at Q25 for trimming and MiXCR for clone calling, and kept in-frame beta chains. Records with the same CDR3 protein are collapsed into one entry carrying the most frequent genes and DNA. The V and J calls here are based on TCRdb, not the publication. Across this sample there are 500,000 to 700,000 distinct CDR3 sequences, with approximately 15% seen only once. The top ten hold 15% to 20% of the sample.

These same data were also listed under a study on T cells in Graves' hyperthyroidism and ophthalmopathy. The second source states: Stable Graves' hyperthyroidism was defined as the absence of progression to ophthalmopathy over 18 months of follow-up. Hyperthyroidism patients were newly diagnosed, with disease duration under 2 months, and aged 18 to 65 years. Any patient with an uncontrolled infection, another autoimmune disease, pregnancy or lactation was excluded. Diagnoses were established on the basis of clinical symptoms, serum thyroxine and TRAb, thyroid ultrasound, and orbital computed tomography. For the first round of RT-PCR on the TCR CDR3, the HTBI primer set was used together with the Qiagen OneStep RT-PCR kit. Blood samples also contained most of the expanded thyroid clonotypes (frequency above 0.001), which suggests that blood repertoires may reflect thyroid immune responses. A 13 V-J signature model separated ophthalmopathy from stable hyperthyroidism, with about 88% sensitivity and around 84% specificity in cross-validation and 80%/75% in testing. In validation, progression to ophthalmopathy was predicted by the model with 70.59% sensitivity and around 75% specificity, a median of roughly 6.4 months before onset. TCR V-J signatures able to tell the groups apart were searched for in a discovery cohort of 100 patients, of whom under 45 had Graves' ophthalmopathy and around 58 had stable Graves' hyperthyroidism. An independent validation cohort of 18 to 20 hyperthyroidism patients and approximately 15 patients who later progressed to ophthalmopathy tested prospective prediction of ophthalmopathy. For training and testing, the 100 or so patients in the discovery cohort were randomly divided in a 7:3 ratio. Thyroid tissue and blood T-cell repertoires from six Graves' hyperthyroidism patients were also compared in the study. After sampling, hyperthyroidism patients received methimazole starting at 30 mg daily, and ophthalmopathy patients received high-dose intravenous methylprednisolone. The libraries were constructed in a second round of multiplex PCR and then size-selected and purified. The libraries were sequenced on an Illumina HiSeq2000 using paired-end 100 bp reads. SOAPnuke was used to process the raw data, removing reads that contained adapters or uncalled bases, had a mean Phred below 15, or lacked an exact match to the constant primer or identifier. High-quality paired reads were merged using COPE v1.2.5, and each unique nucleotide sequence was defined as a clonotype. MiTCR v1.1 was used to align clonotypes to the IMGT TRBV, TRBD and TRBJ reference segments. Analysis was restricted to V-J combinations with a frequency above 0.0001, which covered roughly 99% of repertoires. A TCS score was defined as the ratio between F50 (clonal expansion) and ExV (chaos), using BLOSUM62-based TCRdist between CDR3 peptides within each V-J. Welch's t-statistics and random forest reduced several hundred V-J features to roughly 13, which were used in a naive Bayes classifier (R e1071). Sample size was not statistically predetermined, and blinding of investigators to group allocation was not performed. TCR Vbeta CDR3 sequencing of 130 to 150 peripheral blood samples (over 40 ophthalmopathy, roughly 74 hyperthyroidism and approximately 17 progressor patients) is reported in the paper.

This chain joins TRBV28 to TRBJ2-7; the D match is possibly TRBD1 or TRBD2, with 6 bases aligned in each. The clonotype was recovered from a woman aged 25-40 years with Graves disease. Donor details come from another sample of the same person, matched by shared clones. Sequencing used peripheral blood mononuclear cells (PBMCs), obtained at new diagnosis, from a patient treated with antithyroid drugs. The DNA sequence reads TGTGCCAGCAGTCCGAGAGGGGGGCCCGAGCAGTACTTC. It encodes CASSPRGGPEQYF. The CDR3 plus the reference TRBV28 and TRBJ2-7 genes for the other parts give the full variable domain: DVKVTQSSRYLVKRTGEKVFLECVQDMDHENMFWYRQDPGLGLRLIYFSYDVKMKEKGDIPEGYSVSREKKERFSLILESASTNQTSMYLCASSPRGGPEQYFGPGTRLTVT.